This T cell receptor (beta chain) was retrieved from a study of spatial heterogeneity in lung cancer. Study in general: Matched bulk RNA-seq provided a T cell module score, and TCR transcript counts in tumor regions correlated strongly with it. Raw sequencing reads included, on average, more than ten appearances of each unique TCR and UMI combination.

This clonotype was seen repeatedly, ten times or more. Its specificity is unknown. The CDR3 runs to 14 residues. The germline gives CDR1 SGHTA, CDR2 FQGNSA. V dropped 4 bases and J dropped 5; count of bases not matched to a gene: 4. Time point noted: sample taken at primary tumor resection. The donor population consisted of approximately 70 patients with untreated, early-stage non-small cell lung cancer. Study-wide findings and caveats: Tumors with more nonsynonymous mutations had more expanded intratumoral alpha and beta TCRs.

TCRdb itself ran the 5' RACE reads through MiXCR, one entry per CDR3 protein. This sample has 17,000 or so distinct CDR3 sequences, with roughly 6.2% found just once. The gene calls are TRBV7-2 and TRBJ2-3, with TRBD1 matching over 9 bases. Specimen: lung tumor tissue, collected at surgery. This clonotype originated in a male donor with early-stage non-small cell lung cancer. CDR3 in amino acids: CASSSGTGIDTQYF. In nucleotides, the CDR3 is TGTGCCAGCAGCTCCGGGACAGGGATAGATACGCAGTATTTT.